This T cell receptor (beta chain) came from a study of early T cells in non-severe SARS-CoV-2 infection (dated by TCRdb to about 2021). Regarding the complete study: TCR sequencing used bulk RNA from unsorted whole blood, so alpha and beta chains could not be paired.

The CDR3 covers 15 residues, taking in both the cysteine and the phenylalanine. Only CDR3 DNA remains: 45 bases, in frame from the first base. The germline V gene (reference sequence) provides CDR1 MNHEY and CDR2 SMNVEV. The junction carries 14 bases between V and J, which are trimmed by 5 bases and 2 bases respectively. Points the paper makes about the study in general: Matching against VDJdb was skewed toward anti-spike CD8 responses, likely underestimated virus-specific expansions, and missed private and CD4 specificities.

Points on this clonotype: The target of this receptor is not known. Per-base qualities were not stored, and no clone one base away is much larger.

The study was a case-control design nested within a healthcare worker cohort in London, UK, with weekly nasopharyngeal swab PCR tests and blood sampling. Healthcare workers were enrolled in the week of the UK lockdown, from 23 to 31 March 2020, and were followed every week for up to about 16 weeks. The library was produced with 5' RACE. Data came from a NextSeq 500. To correct for sequencing error and PCR bias, the TCR library protocol tagged individual cDNA molecules with unique molecular identifiers. Sequencing covered both TCR alpha and beta chains, and within each sample the abundances of alpha and beta sequences were tightly co-correlated. The original pipeline was this. V gene, J gene and CDR3 annotation of TCR sequences was performed with Decombinator V4. Expanded TCRs were defined as changing significantly between any two time points under a Poisson model with p below 0.0001. TCR abundances were normalised to the total number of TCRs sequenced per sample and expressed as counts per million. MAIT TCRs were defined by TRAV1-2 paired with TRAJ12, TRAJ20 or TRAJ33, and iNKT TCRs by TRAV10 paired with TRAJ18. VDJdb, accessed 1 November 2021, was searched for CMV, EBV and SARS-CoV-2 annotated TCRs, excluding TCRs annotated for multiple antigens. The public reads were run again by TCRdb, first through fastp at Q25 and then through MiXCR, and only productive beta chains were kept. Every distinct CDR3 protein forms one entry, paired with its most common genes and DNA. These V and J calls are TCRdb output, not the study's own analysis. The sample table shows tens of thousands of distinct CDR3 sequences, and around 13% are seen once. The ten largest clones capture under 6.5% of the sample.

The chain is encoded by TRBV27 joined to TRBJ2-3; the D segment is perhaps TRBD1 or TRBD2, each sharing 5 matched bases. The source is an adult who was a healthcare worker with PCR-confirmed SARS-CoV-2 infection or an uninfected control (not recorded which). Sequences were obtained from whole blood. The nucleotides read TGTGCCAGCAGTGGTGGGGGAGCTCTCACAGATACGCAGTATTTT. The encoded protein is CASSGGGALTDTQYF.